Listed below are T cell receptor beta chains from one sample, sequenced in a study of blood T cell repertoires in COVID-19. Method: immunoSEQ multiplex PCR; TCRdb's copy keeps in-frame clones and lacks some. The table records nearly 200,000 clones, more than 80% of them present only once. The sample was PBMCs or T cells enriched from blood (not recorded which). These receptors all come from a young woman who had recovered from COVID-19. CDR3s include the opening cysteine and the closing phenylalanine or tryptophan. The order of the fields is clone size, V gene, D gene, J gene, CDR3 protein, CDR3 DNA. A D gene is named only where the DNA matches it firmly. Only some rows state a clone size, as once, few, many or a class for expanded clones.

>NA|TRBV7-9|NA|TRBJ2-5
CASSFMGHRDGSMDF
TGTGCCAGCAGCTTTATGGGACACCGTGATGGTAGTATGGACTTC
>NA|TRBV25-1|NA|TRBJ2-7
CASSDRGYEQYF
TGTGCCAGCAGTGACAGGGGCTACGAGCAGTACTTC
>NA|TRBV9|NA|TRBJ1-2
CASSGGTTNYGYTF
TGTGCCAGCAGCGGCGGGACGACTAACTATGGCTACACCTTC
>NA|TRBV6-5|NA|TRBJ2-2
CASRSTGELFF
TGTGCCAGCAGATCAACCGGGGAGCTGTTTTTT
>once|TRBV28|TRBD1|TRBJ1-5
CASTLGQGNQPQHF
TGTGCCAGCACCCTCGGACAGGGAAATCAGCCCCAGCATTTT
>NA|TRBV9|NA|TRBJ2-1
CASSPPGVAAYNEQFF
TGTGCCAGCAGCCCTCCCGGGGTAGCGGCTTACAATGAGCAGTTCTTC
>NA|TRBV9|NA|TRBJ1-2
CASSLPGSGERYGYTF
TGTGCCAGCAGCCTCCCTGGATCGGGGGAGCGCTATGGCTACACCTTC
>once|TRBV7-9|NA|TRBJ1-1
CASSEDTPVGEAFF
TGTGCCAGCAGCGAAGACACCCCGGTTGGTGAAGCTTTCTTT
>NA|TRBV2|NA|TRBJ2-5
CASSDGEETQYF
TGTGCCAGCAGTGACGGGGAAGAGACCCAGTACTTC
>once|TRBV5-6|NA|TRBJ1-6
CASSLGQVWGSPLHF
TGTGCCAGCAGCTTGGGACAGGTGTGGGGTTCACCCCTCCACTTT
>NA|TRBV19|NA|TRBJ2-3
CASSRPGGTDTQYF
TGTGCCAGTAGTCGCCCAGGTGGCACAGATACGCAGTATTTT
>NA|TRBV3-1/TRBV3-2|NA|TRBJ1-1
CASSQEVGPEAFF
TGTGCCAGCAGCCAAGAGGTGGGCCCCGAAGCTTTCTTT
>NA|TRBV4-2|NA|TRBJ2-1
CASSQEPQAVAVYNEQFF
TGTGCCAGCAGCCAAGAACCCCAAGCAGTAGCGGTATACAATGAGCAGTTCTTC
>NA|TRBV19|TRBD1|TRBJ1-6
CASSIVGGQGTVPLHF
TGTGCCAGTAGTATAGTCGGCGGACAGGGCACTGTGCCCCTCCACTTT
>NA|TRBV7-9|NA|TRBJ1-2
CASTTSPPVGYTF
TGTGCCAGCACTACATCACCGCCCGTCGGCTACACCTTC
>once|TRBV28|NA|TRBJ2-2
CASSHDPGGTGELFF
TGTGCCAGCAGCCATGACCCCGGCGGCACCGGGGAGCTGTTTTTT
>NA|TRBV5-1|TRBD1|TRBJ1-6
CASTITTGRNSPLHF
TGCGCCAGCACCATAACGACAGGGCGTAATTCACCCCTCCACTTT